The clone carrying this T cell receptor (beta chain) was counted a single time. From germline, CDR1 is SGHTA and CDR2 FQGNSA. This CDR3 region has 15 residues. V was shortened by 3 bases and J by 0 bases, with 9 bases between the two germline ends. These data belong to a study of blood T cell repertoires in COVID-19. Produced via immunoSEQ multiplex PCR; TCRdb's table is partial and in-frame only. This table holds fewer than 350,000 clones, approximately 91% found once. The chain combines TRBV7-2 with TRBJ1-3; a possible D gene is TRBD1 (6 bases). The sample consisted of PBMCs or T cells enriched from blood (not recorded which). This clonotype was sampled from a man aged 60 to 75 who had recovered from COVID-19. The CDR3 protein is CASSFDRSSGNTIYF. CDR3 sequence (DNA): TGTGCCAGCAGCTTCGACAGGAGCTCTGGAAACACCATATATTTT.